The 22 T cell receptor beta chains below come from one sample, sequenced in a study of T-cell reconstitution after alpha-beta-depleted transplantation in children. Unique molecular identifiers featured in how the TCRbeta library was prepared. TCRdb independently ran MiXCR on the PCR reads; one entry per CDR3 protein. The repertoire includes approximately 430,000 distinct CDR3 sequences, roughly 17% of them detected once, and under 30% sits in the top ten. The sequencing used PBMCs, mostly from graft donor cells, collected 360 days after TCRalphabeta/CD19-depleted stem cell transplant. The receptors derive from a boy in the first two years of life who had a stem cell transplant for Wiskott-Aldrich syndrome, so the T cells may come from the graft donor.

This clonotype turned up a few times. The rearrangement uses TRBV5-1 and TRBJ2-6; 12 nucleotides agree with TRBD1. The CDR3 runs 17 residues. Trimming took 4 bases from V and 4 from J; bases not matched to a gene: 6. Germline V gene data show CDR1 as SGHRS and CDR2 as YFSETQ. For the CDR3, the DNA is TGCGCCAGCAGCGGCCGGGACAGGGGGCTCGGGGCCAACGTCCTGACTTTC. It encodes CASSGRDRGLGANVLTF. The entire variable domain, with the rest obtained from reference TRBV5-1 and TRBJ2-6, is as follows: KAGVTQTPRYLIKTRGQQVTLSCSPISGHRSVSWYQQTPGQGLQFLFEYFSETQRNKGNFPGRFSGRQFSNSRSEMNVSTLELGDSALYLCASSGRDRGLGANVLTFGAGSRLTVL.

The CDR3, as DNA: TGTGCCAGCAGATTGACAGGGGGTTCGAGGGCACCCCAGTACTTC. Translated: CASRLTGGSRAPQYF. The chain recombines TRBV12-3 or TRBV12-4 with TRBJ2-5; 9 bases are a match to TRBD1. The CDR3 is made up of 15 amino acids. Trimming took 6 bases from V and 9 from J; bases not matched to a gene: 14.

This clonotype was observed a few times. The chain is built from TRBV7-9 and TRBJ2-3; no clear D gene. The CDR3 is 14 amino acids. V was cut by 1 base and J by 7 bases, with 12 bases left in between. The germline gives CDR1 SEHNR, CDR2 FQNEAQ (reference sequence). The CDR3: CASSLEGWGNTQYF. The CDR3 DNA reads TGTGCCAGCAGCTTAGAAGGGTGGGGAAATACGCAGTATTTT.

V usage is TRBV4-1 and J usage is TRBJ2-1; TRBD2 might be the D (5 bases). Germline V lookup: CDR1 MGHRA, CDR2 YSYEKL. The V and J ends lost 0 bases and 1 base respectively, with 7 bases between them. The CDR3 runs 15 residues. CDR3 nucleotide sequence: TGCGCCAGCAGCCAAGAGGGAGTATCCTACAATGAGCAGTTCTTC. It specifies CASSQEGVSYNEQFF.

This clonotype was seen repeatedly, ten times or more. The chain links TRBV5-1 to TRBJ2-1; 7 nucleotides line up with TRBD2. The CDR3 is 15 amino acids. Germline V CDR1 and CDR2: SGHRS, YFSETQ. V was clipped by 3 bases and J by 5 bases; unmatched bases: 8. The CDR3 reads CASSSLRLAHNEQFF. The CDR3 DNA is TGCGCCAGCAGCTCCCTTAGACTAGCCCACAATGAGCAGTTCTTC.

This clonotype appeared a few times. This chain links TRBV7-9 with TRBJ1-1; unclear D gene. Trimming cost V 10 bases and J 0 bases, with 15 bases left between them. This CDR3 comprises 14 residues. Germline CDR1 is SEHNR and CDR2 is FQNEAQ (reference sequence). DNA of the CDR3: TGTGCCACGAGAGAGGAGAGTATGAACACTGAAGCTTTCTTT. Translated: CATREESMNTEAFF.

This clonotype was seen a few times. The rearrangement links TRBV9 to TRBJ2-2, with D possibly matching TRBD2 (5 bases). Looked up from germline, CDR1 is SGDLS and CDR2 is YYNGEE. The V end lost 0 bases, the J end lost 5 bases, and 8 bases lay between the germline ends. This CDR3 contains 14 residues. CDR3 protein: CASSVGPGTGELFF. The CDR3 bases are TGTGCCAGCAGCGTAGGTCCGGGAACCGGGGAGCTGTTTTTT.

Remarks on this clonotype: A much larger clone differs by one base, so this may be a read error. This rearrangement joins TRBV5-1 to TRBJ2-2; no clear D. CDR1 SGHRS and CDR2 YFSETQ come from the germline V gene. The CDR3 length is 12 residues. The ends were cut back, 1 base at V and 6 bases at J, with 4 bases in the middle. DNA of the CDR3: TGCGCCAGCAGCTTGTACCCCGGGGAGCTGTTTTTT. It specifies CASSLYPGELFF.

This clonotype turned up a few times. This rearrangement joins TRBV4-1 to TRBJ1-1; D remains ambiguous. CDR1 and CDR2 from the germline V gene are MGHRA and YSYEKL. The length of the CDR3 is 14 residues. The V end was cut by 4 bases, the J end by 4 bases, with 13 bases between. The CDR3 nucleotides are TGCGCCAGCAGCCCCCCGGATGTTTTCACTGAAGCTTTCTTT. This gives the protein CASSPPDVFTEAFF.

The V and J genes are TRBV12-3 or TRBV12-4 and TRBJ2-3; a weak D match, TRBD2 (6 bases). Trimming removed 1 base from V and 4 bases from J, with 12 bases in between. This CDR3 spans 15 amino acids. The CDR3 sequence is CASSLVGSWSDTQYF. CDR3 DNA: TGTGCCAGCAGTTTAGTCGGGAGCTGGTCAGATACGCAGTATTTT.

This clonotype has a handful of counts. This rearrangement joins TRBV29-1 to TRBJ1-4, with D unclear. Trimming removed 7 bases at V and 8 bases at J, with 11 bases between. The CDR3 contains 11 residues. The germline V gene encodes CDR1 SQVTM and CDR2 ANQGSEA. The CDR3 is CSARFAEKLFF. The DNA of the CDR3 is TGCAGCGCCCGTTTTGCCGAAAAACTGTTTTTT.

This chain uses TRBV20-1 with TRBJ2-3; D not resolved. Germline V gives CDR1 DFQATT, CDR2 SNEGSKA (reference sequence). This CDR3 spans 12 amino acids. V was trimmed by 4 bases and J by 6 bases, leaving 11 bases between them. CDR3: CSANGPRDTQYF. CDR3 bases: TGCAGTGCTAATGGTCCGAGGGATACGCAGTATTTT.

The chain carries TRBV6-5 and TRBJ2-3; 12 nucleotides match TRBD2. Germline CDR1 MNHEY, CDR2 SVGAGI. V lost 2 bases to trimming and J lost 2 bases; unmatched junction nucleotides: 2. The CDR3 is made up of 16 amino acids. CDR3 sequence: CASSYRLAGATDTQYF. CDR3 bases: TGTGCCAGCAGTTACAGACTAGCGGGAGCCACAGATACGCAGTATTTT.

Only a few counts were recorded for this clonotype. The chain has TRBV5-4 and TRBJ1-2; the D gene is possibly TRBD1 (6 bases). The CDR3 is made up of 15 amino acids. Trimming pared 4 bases from V and 7 bases from J, leaving 20 bases between. The germline gives CDR1 SGHNT, CDR2 YYREEE (reference sequence). The CDR3 coding sequence is TGTGCCAGCAGCACCTATACAGGGAGGCGAGGTGGCTACACCTTC. This gives the protein CASSTYTGRRGGYTF.

The gene calls are TRBV4-1 and TRBJ2-3, with 9 bases identical to TRBD2. CDR3 length equals 16 residues. Germline V gene lookup returns CDR1 MGHRA and CDR2 YSYEKL. Trimming cost V 3 bases and J 2 bases; bases outside gene matches: 6. DNA for the CDR3: TGCGCCAGCAGCCATGATGCGGGGGGGTTCACAGATACGCAGTATTTT. This translates into CASSHDAGGFTDTQYF.

This chain's CDR3 is CASSLLDGTSGPEETQYF. Written as DNA, the CDR3 is TGTGCCAGCAGCTTACTGGATGGGACTAGCGGTCCAGAAGAGACCCAGTACTTC. The rearrangement joins TRBV7-4 to TRBJ2-5, with 11 bases matching TRBD2. There are 18 residues in the CDR3. Trimming at V came to 2 bases and at J to 3 bases, leaving 11 bases not matched to a gene. Germline V CDR1 and CDR2: SGHVT, SQSDAQ.

The rearrangement uses TRBV5-6 and TRBJ2-3, with D tentatively TRBD2 (6 bases). V lost 3 bases to trimming and J lost 3 bases, with 17 bases between them. Germline CDR1 and CDR2: SGHDT and YYEEEE. This CDR3 has 16 residues. The CDR3 spells CASSWSGGARTDTQYF. The CDR3 DNA reads as TGTGCCAGCAGCTGGTCGGGCGGGGCCAGGACAGATACGCAGTATTTT.

This clonotype was recorded a few times. The V call is TRBV5-1, the J call TRBJ2-7; 7 bases line up with TRBD1. The germline gives CDR1 SGHRS, CDR2 YFSETQ. J was trimmed by 2 bases and V by 2 bases; bases with no gene match: 10. This CDR3 region has 16 residues. CDR3 sequence (DNA): TGCGCCAGCAGCTTTTCGTCCTCAGGGGGTACCTACGAGCAGTACTTC. This encodes CASSFSSSGGTYEQYF.

CDR3 DNA: TGCAGTGCCCGGACAGGGGAAGACTATGGCTACACCTTC. Its protein product is CSARTGEDYGYTF. The V call is TRBV20-1, the J call TRBJ1-2; 9 positions agree with TRBD1. CDR3 length: 13 residues. In germline, CDR1 is DFQATT, CDR2 SNEGSKA (reference sequence). V lost 6 bases to trimming and J lost 3 bases; unmatched junction nucleotides: 5.

The CDR3 region is CASSQDLLGRGNYGYTF. For the CDR3, the DNA is TGCGCCAGCAGCCAAGATTTATTGGGCAGGGGTAACTATGGCTACACCTTC. The chain has TRBV4-1 and TRBJ1-2, with D perhaps matching TRBD1 (6 bases). Trimming stripped 0 bases from V and 1 base from J, with 15 bases between. Germline CDR1 reads MGHRA; CDR2 reads YSYEKL. The CDR3 consists of 17 residues.

The chain combines TRBV10-3 with TRBJ2-3, with D perhaps being TRBD1 or TRBD2 (6 bases each). Germline V CDR1 and CDR2: ENHRY, SYGVKD. The CDR3 consists of 14 residues. V was trimmed by 10 bases and J by 0 bases, leaving 14 bases between them. CDR3 coding DNA: TGTGCCAGCGGGACATCGTGGAGCACAGATACGCAGTATTTT. Translation gives CASGTSWSTDTQYF.

This chain joins TRBV6-6 and TRBJ1-2; D remains unclear. This CDR3 region has 11 residues. The germline V gene encodes CDR1 MNHNY and CDR2 SVGAGI (reference sequence). V shed 5 bases and J shed 11 bases, with 12 bases lying between them. The CDR3 region is CASSQAQEYTF. CDR3 coding DNA: TGTGCCAGCAGTCAGGCCCAAGAGTACACCTTC.